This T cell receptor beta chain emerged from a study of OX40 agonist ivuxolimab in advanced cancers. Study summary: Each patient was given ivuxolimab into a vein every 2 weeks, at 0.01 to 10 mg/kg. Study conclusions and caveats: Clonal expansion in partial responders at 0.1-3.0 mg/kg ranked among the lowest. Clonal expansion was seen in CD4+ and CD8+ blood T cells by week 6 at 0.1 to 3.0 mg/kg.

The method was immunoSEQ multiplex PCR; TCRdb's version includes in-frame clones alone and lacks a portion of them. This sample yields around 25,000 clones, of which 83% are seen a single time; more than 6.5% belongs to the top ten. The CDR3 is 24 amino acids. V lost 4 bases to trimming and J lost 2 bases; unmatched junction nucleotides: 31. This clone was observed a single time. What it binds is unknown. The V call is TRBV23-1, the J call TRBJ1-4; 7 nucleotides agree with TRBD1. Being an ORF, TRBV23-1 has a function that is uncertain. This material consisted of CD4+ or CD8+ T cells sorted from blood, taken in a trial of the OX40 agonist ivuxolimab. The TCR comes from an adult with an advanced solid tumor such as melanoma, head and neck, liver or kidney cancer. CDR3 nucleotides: TGCGCCAGCAGTCGCCCCAGGGTAACTAATGAAAAACTGTTTTTCAGGGGGACTAATGAAAAACTGTTTTTT. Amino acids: CASSRPRVTNEKLFFRGTNEKLFF.